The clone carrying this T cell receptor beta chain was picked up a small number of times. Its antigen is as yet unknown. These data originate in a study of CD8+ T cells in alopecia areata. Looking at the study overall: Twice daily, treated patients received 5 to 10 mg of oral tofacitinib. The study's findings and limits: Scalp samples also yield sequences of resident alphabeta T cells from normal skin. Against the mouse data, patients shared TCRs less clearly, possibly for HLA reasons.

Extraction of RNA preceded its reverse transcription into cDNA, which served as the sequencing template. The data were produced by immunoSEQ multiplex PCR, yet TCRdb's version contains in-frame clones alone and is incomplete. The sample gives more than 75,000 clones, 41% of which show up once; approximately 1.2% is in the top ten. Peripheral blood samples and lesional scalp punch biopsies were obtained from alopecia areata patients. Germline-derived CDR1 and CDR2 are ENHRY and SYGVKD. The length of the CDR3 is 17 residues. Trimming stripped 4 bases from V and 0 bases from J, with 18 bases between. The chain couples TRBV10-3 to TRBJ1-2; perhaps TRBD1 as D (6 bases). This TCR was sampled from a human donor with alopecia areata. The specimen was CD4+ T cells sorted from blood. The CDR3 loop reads CAISGTFGQTTNYGYTF. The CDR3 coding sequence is TGTGCCATCAGTGGGACCTTCGGACAGACAACTAACTATGGCTACACCTTC.